Below, 22 T cell receptor beta chains from the same sample are listed, as sequenced in a study of cytomegalovirus exposure and HLA in healthy donors. Some clones are missing from TCRdb's copy, which holds only in-frame ones; the method was immunoSEQ multiplex PCR. The sample contains 150,000 to 200,000 clones, about nine tenths of which appear only once. The sample consisted of PBMCs. These receptors came from a man aged 25-40 years in good health and CMV-seropositive.

This clone was detected once. The chain recombines TRBV6-5 with TRBJ2-2; a possible D gene is TRBD1 (5 bases). V shed 6 bases and J shed 1 base, with 12 bases lying between them. The CDR3 length is 15 residues. Germline lookup yields CDR1 MNHEY and CDR2 SVGAGI. CDR3 coding DNA: TGTGCCAGCAGCCGCCTCGACAGGAACACCGGGGAGCTGTTTTTT. It specifies CASSRLDRNTGELFF.

This clone was seen once. CDR3 nucleotides: TGTGCCATCAGTCCGGGGGGAGGGCTCCATGAGCAGTTCTTC. Its translation is CAISPGGGLHEQFF. The chain employs TRBV10-3 and TRBJ2-1, with 7 bases fitting TRBD2. The CDR3 consists of 14 residues. Per germline, CDR1 ENHRY and CDR2 SYGVKD. Trimming at V came to 5 bases and at J to 8 bases, leaving 9 bases not matched to a gene.

The chain has TRBV9 and TRBJ2-7; D is possibly TRBD2 (5 bases). Trimming took 3 bases from V and 3 from J, leaving 7 bases between them. Germline V gene data show CDR1 as SGDLS and CDR2 as YYNGEE. The CDR3 has 12 residues. The CDR3 bases are TGTGCCAGCAGCGAAGGAGGCTACGAGCAGTACTTC. This codes for CASSEGGYEQYF.

The J gene is TRBJ2-2, the V gene TRBV28; 7 bases line up with TRBD1. J gave up 6 bases and V 3 bases, and 7 bases lay outside the gene matches. CDR1 and CDR2 (germline): MDHEN, SYDVKM. CDR3 length: 15 amino acids. CDR3: CASSFPGQVPGELFF. CDR3 nucleotide sequence: TGTGCCAGCAGTTTCCCTGGACAGGTACCCGGGGAGCTGTTTTTT.

The CDR3 nucleotides read TGTGCCACCCGGGGGGTAAGGACCCAGTACTTC. This encodes CATRGVRTQYF. This chain joins TRBV25-1 and TRBJ2-5; 7 bases are shared with TRBD2. From germline, CDR1 is MGHDK and CDR2 SYGVNS. The CDR3 extends over 11 amino acids. J was trimmed by 7 bases and V by 10 bases; bases with no gene match: 6.

The CDR3 nucleotides read TGTGCCAGCAGCTCCGGACGAAGTTACGAGCAGTACTTC. Its translation is CASSSGRSYEQYF. This chain uses TRBV5-6 with TRBJ2-7; D is uncertain. Germline V gene data show CDR1 as SGHDT and CDR2 as YYEEEE. The ends were cut back, 3 bases at V and 4 bases at J, with 11 bases in the middle. The CDR3 totals 13 residues.

V and J are TRBV7-6 and TRBJ2-5; D possibly corresponds to TRBD2 (5 bases). Germline V lookup: CDR1 SGHVS, CDR2 FNYEAQ. V dropped 1 base and J dropped 0 bases, with 9 bases sitting between them. The CDR3 has 15 amino acids. The CDR3 region has the DNA TGTGCCAGCAGCTTAGAAACTAGGAACCAAGAGACCCAGTACTTC. This codes for CASSLETRNQETQYF.

This chain uses TRBV2 with TRBJ1-3; 10 nucleotides align to TRBD1. From germline, CDR1 is SNHLY and CDR2 FYNNEI. Trimming took 6 bases from V and 8 from J; bases not matched to a gene: 10. CDR3 size: 15 residues. CDR3: CASRAGTGVIDTIYF. The CDR3, as DNA: TGTGCCAGCAGGGCCGGGACAGGGGTAATAGACACCATATATTTT.

V and J are TRBV9 and TRBJ1-2; D unresolved. This CDR3 spans 13 amino acids. The germline V and J ends were trimmed by 1 base and 3 bases, with 7 bases remaining between them. Germline V CDR1 and CDR2: SGDLS, YYNGEE. This CDR3 reads CASSVFLDYGYTF. Written as DNA, the CDR3 is TGTGCCAGCAGCGTATTTTTGGACTATGGCTACACCTTC. Combining the CDR3 with reference TRBV9 and TRBJ1-2 gives the whole variable domain DSGVTQTPKHLITATGQRVTLRCSPRSGDLSVYWYQQSLDQGLQFLIQYYNGEERAKGNILERFSAQQFPDLHSELNLSSLELGDSALYFCASSVFLDYGYTFGSGTRLTVV.

The genes are TRBV5-1 and TRBJ2-7, with 11 positions matching TRBD2. This CDR3 is 15 amino acids long. Germline values: CDR1 SGHRS, CDR2 YFSETQ. The V and J ends lost 4 bases and 6 bases, in that order; junction bases with no gene match: 9. CDR3: CASSPTSGRGFEQYF. CDR3 nucleotides: TGCGCCAGCAGCCCAACTAGCGGGAGAGGTTTCGAGCAGTACTTC.

The gene calls are TRBV18 and TRBJ2-7; 10 bases match TRBD2. The germline gives CDR1 KGHSH, CDR2 LQKENI. V gave up 2 bases and J gave up 3 bases; unmatched junction bases: 4. This CDR3 has 15 residues. The CDR3: CASSPLGTSDYEQYF. The CDR3 DNA sequence: TGTGCCAGCTCACCATTGGGGACTAGCGACTACGAGCAGTACTTC. Based on the CDR3 plus reference TRBV18 and TRBJ2-7, the full variable domain is NAGVMQNPRHLVRRRGQEARLRCSPMKGHSHVYWYRQLPEEGLKFMVYLQKENIIDESGMPKERFSAEFPKEGPSILRIQQVVRGDSAAYFCASSPLGTSDYEQYFGPGTRLTVT.

This rearrangement joins TRBV18 to TRBJ1-5; D is unclear. The CDR3 sequence is 17 residues long. Germline CDR1 reads KGHSH; CDR2 reads LQKENI. V was pared by 3 bases and J by 1 base, with 16 bases between. The CDR3 loop reads CASSPIRTDQSNQPQHF. The CDR3 nucleotides read TGTGCCAGCTCACCGATCCGGACGGACCAAAGCAATCAGCCCCAGCATTTT.

A few counts support this clone. The rearrangement joins TRBV4-1 to TRBJ1-1; no firm D call. Trimming took 0 bases from V and 5 from J, leaving 10 bases between them. The CDR3 length is 14 residues. CDR1 MGHRA and CDR2 YSYEKL come from the germline V gene. As DNA, the CDR3 is TGCGCCAGCAGCCAAGACACCCGGGGAACTGAAGCTTTCTTT. Translated: CASSQDTRGTEAFF.

This rearrangement joins TRBV27 to TRBJ1-2; 8 nucleotides match TRBD1. This CDR3 comprises 16 residues. V lost 3 bases to trimming and J lost 10 bases; unmatched junction nucleotides: 16. Germline assignment: CDR1 MNHEY and CDR2 SMNVEV (reference sequence). CDR3 DNA: TGTGCCAGCAGTTTCCTCGATGCTACAGGGGGAGGGGACTACACCTTC. It is translated as CASSFLDATGGGDYTF.

The V call is TRBV6-1, the J call TRBJ1-3; tentatively, D is TRBD1 (6 bases). V shed 11 bases and J shed 3 bases, with 17 bases lying between them. Looked up from germline, CDR1 is MNHNS and CDR2 is SASEGT. The CDR3 contains 14 residues. Here the CDR3 DNA reads TGTGCCGCACAACTACAAGGGGGTGGAAACACCATATATTTT. The encoded protein is CAAQLQGGGNTIYF.

This clone was found a few times. The chain joins TRBV28 to TRBJ2-7; TRBD2 might be the D (5 bases). CDR3 length: 13 residues. The V end lost 5 bases, the J end lost 4 bases, and 12 bases lay between the germline ends. In germline, CDR1 is MDHEN, CDR2 SYDVKM. CDR3 sequence: CASSGPPGYEQYF. For the CDR3, the DNA is TGTGCCAGCAGTGGGCCTCCGGGATACGAGCAGTACTTC.

The chain carries TRBV27 and TRBJ2-7; 7 positions match TRBD1. The ends lost 8 bases at V and 3 bases at J; junction bases unmatched: 4. This CDR3 contains 12 residues. Per germline, CDR1 MNHEY and CDR2 SMNVEV (reference sequence). The CDR3 coding sequence is TGTGCCAGCCGGGACAGAATCTACGAGCAGTACTTC. Amino acid sequence: CASRDRIYEQYF.

This chain uses TRBV4-3 with TRBJ1-1; the D is unclear. Germline-derived CDR1 and CDR2 are LGHNA and YSLEER. The CDR3 length is 16 residues. V was trimmed by 1 base and J by 1 base, leaving 13 bases between them. The CDR3 DNA is TGCGCCAGCAGCCAAGTCCCCATTGACGCGAACACTGAAGCTTTCTTT. It codes for CASSQVPIDANTEAFF.

The chain employs TRBV29-1 and TRBJ2-1; TRBD2 matches 8 bases. This CDR3 has 13 residues. Germline-derived CDR1 and CDR2 are SQVTM and ANQGSEA. Trimming at V came to 1 base and at J to 9 bases, leaving 5 bases not matched to a gene. CDR3 sequence: CSVEAGGATEQFF. CDR3 bases: TGCAGCGTTGAAGCGGGGGGGGCCACTGAGCAGTTCTTC.

The CDR3: CASSLAWISGNTIYF. CDR3 DNA sequence: TGTGCCAGCAGCTTAGCATGGATCTCTGGAAACACCATATATTTT. V gene TRBV7-2 combines with J gene TRBJ1-3; the D is unclear. This CDR3 region has 15 residues. Germline assignment: CDR1 SGHTA and CDR2 FQGNSA. V was clipped by 0 bases and J by 0 bases, with 6 bases between them.

This chain uses TRBV9 with TRBJ2-1; D not certain. The CDR3 loop spans 14 amino acids. Germline V gene data show CDR1 as SGDLS and CDR2 as YYNGEE. The V end lost 6 bases, the J end lost 2 bases, and 12 bases lay between the germline ends. CDR3 DNA: TGTGCCAGCAAGGTCGTCCCAACCTACAATGAGCAGTTCTTC. Translated, it gives CASKVVPTYNEQFF.

The chain combines TRBV4-1 with TRBJ1-5, with D possibly TRBD1 on 5 matching bases. CDR3 length: 14 residues. V was trimmed by 1 base and J by 2 bases, leaving 6 bases between them. Germline assignment: CDR1 MGHRA and CDR2 YSYEKL. CDR3 coding DNA: TGCGCCAGCAGCCAAGCCAGGGGCAATCAGCCCCAGCATTTT. This translates into CASSQARGNQPQHF.